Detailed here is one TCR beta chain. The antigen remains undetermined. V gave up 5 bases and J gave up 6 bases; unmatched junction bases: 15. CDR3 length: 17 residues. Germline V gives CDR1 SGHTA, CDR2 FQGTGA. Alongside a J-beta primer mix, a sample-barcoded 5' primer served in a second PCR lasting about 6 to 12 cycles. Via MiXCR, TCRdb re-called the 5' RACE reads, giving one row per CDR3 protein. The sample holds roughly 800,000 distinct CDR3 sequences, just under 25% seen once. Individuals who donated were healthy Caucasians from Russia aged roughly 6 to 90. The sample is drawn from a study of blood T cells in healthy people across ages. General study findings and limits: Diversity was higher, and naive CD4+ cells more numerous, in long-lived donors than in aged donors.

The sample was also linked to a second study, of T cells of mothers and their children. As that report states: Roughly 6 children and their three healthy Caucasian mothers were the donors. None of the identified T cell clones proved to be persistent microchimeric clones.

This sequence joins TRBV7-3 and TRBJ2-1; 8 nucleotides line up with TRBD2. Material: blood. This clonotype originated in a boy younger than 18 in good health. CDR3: CASSLRTGGITVNEQFF. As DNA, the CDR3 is TGTGCCAGCAGCCTGCGTACGGGAGGGATAACAGTCAATGAGCAGTTCTTC.